The 19 T cell receptor beta chains in this list originate from one sample, sequenced in a study of blood T cell repertoires in COVID-19. Clones were read by immunoSEQ multiplex PCR, and TCRdb kept only the in-frame ones, dropping some. The table shows 57,000 or so clones, with approximately 84% occurring only once. The specimen was peripheral blood. These receptors all come from a man aged 70 or older with active COVID-19.

This clone was observed once. The chain couples TRBV4-1 to TRBJ2-1; 12 positions agree with TRBD1. The junction had 7 bases not matched to a gene; V was cut back by 0 bases and J by 7 bases. This CDR3 has 17 residues. Germline-derived CDR1 and CDR2 are MGHRA and YSYEKL. CDR3 sequence: CASSQDPGQGAQNEQFF. The DNA for the CDR3 is TGCGCCAGCAGCCAAGATCCGGGACAGGGGGCGCAGAATGAGCAGTTCTTC.

This clone was detected a few times. This chain uses TRBV10-1 with TRBJ2-7, with TRBD1 matching over 8 bases. Germline V gene sequence: CDR1 WNHNN, CDR2 SYGVQD (reference sequence). The CDR3 length is 13 residues. Trimming took 6 bases from V and 5 from J; bases not matched to a gene: 6. CDR3 sequence reads: CASRLDRVDEQYF. The CDR3 DNA sequence: TGCGCCAGCAGGCTGGACAGGGTCGACGAGCAGTACTTC.

This clone was counted once. DNA for the CDR3: TGTGCCATCAGTGACCCGGACAGGGGGCATTATGGCTACACCTTC. It specifies CAISDPDRGHYGYTF. The J gene is TRBJ1-2, the V gene TRBV10-3, with 11 bases fitting TRBD1. Germline loops: CDR1 ENHRY, CDR2 SYGVKD. This CDR3 is built from 15 residues. V was pared by 3 bases and J by 5 bases, with 5 bases of the junction left unmatched.

The rearrangement uses TRBV7-9 and TRBJ2-5; 7 nucleotides match TRBD1. The CDR3 runs 14 residues. Trimming took 5 bases from V and 4 from J; bases not matched to a gene: 7. Germline CDR1 SEHNR, CDR2 FQNEAQ (reference sequence). The CDR3 sequence: CASSTTGVRETQYF. CDR3 sequence (DNA): TGTGCCAGCAGCACAACAGGGGTGCGAGAGACCCAGTACTTC.

V is TRBV6-2 or TRBV6-3 and J is TRBJ2-3, with D possibly TRBD1 on 5 matching bases. The CDR3 loop spans 15 amino acids. Germline-derived CDR1 and CDR2 are MNHEY and SVGEGT. Trimming took off 0 bases at V and 1 base at J, with 8 bases between the two ends. The CDR3, as DNA: TGTGCCAGCAGTTACTCGACAGCCGGCACAGATACGCAGTATTTT. Its translation is CASSYSTAGTDTQYF.

This chain joins TRBV7-2 and TRBJ2-3; 7 nucleotides match TRBD1. The CDR3 runs 15 residues. The V segment lost 6 bases and the J segment 0 bases; nucleotides outside the gene matches: 6. CDR1 and CDR2 (germline): SGHTA, FQGNSA. The CDR3 reads CASRPGGPSTDTQYF. The DNA of the CDR3 is TGTGCCAGCAGACCAGGGGGTCCGAGCACAGATACGCAGTATTTT.

The V gene is TRBV4-1, the J gene TRBJ2-7; 9 nucleotides match TRBD2. From germline, CDR1 is MGHRA and CDR2 YSYEKL. The CDR3 has 17 amino acids. Losses at the gene ends were 1 base for V and 4 bases for J; bases not matched to a gene: 11. The CDR3 reads CASSQGGSGGRGYEQYF. The CDR3 region has the DNA TGCGCCAGCAGCCAAGGGGGCAGTGGCGGGAGGGGGTACGAGCAGTACTTC.

The chain carries TRBV7-2 and TRBJ2-1; 9 bases are a match to TRBD2. After removal of 3 bases from V and 7 bases from J, the junction contained 4 bases not matched to a gene. The CDR3 loop spans 14 amino acids. CDR1 is SGHTA and CDR2 is FQGNSA in the germline V gene. The CDR3 loop is CASSLGLAANEQFF. CDR3 DNA sequence: TGTGCCAGCAGCTTGGGACTAGCTGCGAATGAGCAGTTCTTC.

V gene TRBV11-2 combines with J gene TRBJ1-3; unclear D gene. CDR1 and CDR2 (germline): SGHAT, FQNNGV. V was shortened by 2 bases and J by 1 base, with 12 bases between the two germline ends. This CDR3 contains 16 residues. Here the CDR3 reads CASSLQPGYSGNTIYF. The CDR3 region has the DNA TGTGCCAGCAGCTTACAGCCGGGGTATTCTGGAAACACCATATATTTT.

This clone was detected only a few times. The gene calls are TRBV7-2 and TRBJ1-5; no clear D gene. Per the germline V gene, CDR1 is SGHTA and CDR2 is FQGNSA. The V gene lost 3 bases and the J gene lost 4 bases, with 10 bases spanning the gap. The CDR3 covers 14 residues. The CDR3 sequence: CASSFGGRNQPQHF. In nucleotides, the CDR3 is TGTGCCAGCAGCTTTGGAGGGCGAAATCAGCCCCAGCATTTT.

The chain links TRBV11-1 to TRBJ2-2, with 13 bases that match TRBD2. This CDR3 is built from 16 residues. CDR1 and CDR2 from the germline V gene are SGHAT and FQDESV (reference sequence). The V and J ends lost 5 bases and 5 bases, in that order; junction bases with no gene match: 5. This chain's CDR3 is CASSRLAGGWTGELFF. DNA of the CDR3: TGTGCCAGCAGCCGACTAGCGGGAGGATGGACCGGGGAGCTGTTTTTT.

V usage is TRBV2 and J usage is TRBJ1-1; D is unresolved. The length of the CDR3 is 10 residues. V was clipped by 5 bases and J by 8 bases, with 6 bases between them. The germline CDR1 and CDR2 sequences are SNHLY and FYNNEI. CDR3 bases: TGTGCCAGCAGTCTAGGAGAAGCTTTCTTT. Its protein product is CASSLGEAFF. The whole variable domain, filled in from reference TRBV2 and TRBJ1-1, reads EPEVTQTPSHQVTQMGQEVILRCVPISNHLYFYWYRQILGQKVEFLVSFYNNEISEKSEIFDDQFSVERPDGSNFTLKIRSTKLEDSAMYFCASSLGEAFFGQGTRLTVV.

V is TRBV30 and J is TRBJ1-2; 8 positions match TRBD1. The CDR3 totals 15 residues. J lost 1 base, V lost 1 base, and 5 bases had no gene match. In germline, CDR1 is GTSNPN, CDR2 SVGIG (reference sequence). The DNA for the CDR3 is TGTGCCTGGAGTGCGACAGGGGCACTTAACTATGGCTACACCTTC. It is translated as CAWSATGALNYGYTF.

The chain combines TRBV6-5 with TRBJ1-6; TRBD1 matches 8 bases. Germline trimming cut 5 bases from V and 9 bases from J; bases unmatched to any gene: 9. CDR1 is MNHEY, CDR2 SVGAGI, per germline. The CDR3 has 15 amino acids. CDR3: CASSTGQGGFSPLHF. In DNA form, the CDR3 reads TGTGCCAGCAGTACCGGACAGGGTGGTTTTTCACCCCTCCACTTT.

The chain combines TRBV14 with TRBJ2-3; 7 bases fit TRBD2. The V gene's germline CDR1 is SGHDN and CDR2 FVKESK. The CDR3 has 16 residues. The V and J ends lost 4 bases and 0 bases, in that order; junction bases with no gene match: 7. Here the CDR3 reads CASSLGRTRSTDTQYF. The DNA for the CDR3 is TGTGCCAGCAGCCTCGGGCGGACTAGGAGCACAGATACGCAGTATTTT.

This chain links TRBV3-1 (or the pseudogene TRBV3-2) with TRBJ2-7; 11 bases agree with TRBD1. V shed 2 bases and J 3 bases; nucleotides not matched to a gene: 6. This CDR3 is built from 16 residues. CDR1 and CDR2 (germline): LGHDT, YNNKEL (reference sequence). CDR3 sequence reads: CASSQSPGQGVYEQYF. In DNA, the CDR3 is TGTGCCAGCAGCCAATCTCCGGGACAGGGGGTCTACGAGCAGTACTTC.

The chain carries TRBV12-3 or TRBV12-4 and TRBJ2-7; TRBD1 aligns across 7 bases. V lost 6 bases and J lost 2; bases outside the gene matches: 4. The CDR3 contains 13 residues. The chain's CDR3 is CASRSGTAYEQYF. The DNA for the CDR3 is TGTGCCAGCAGATCCGGGACAGCCTACGAGCAGTACTTC.

V and J are TRBV7-9 and TRBJ1-4; no firm D call. This CDR3 is 12 amino acids long. Looked up from germline, CDR1 is SEHNR and CDR2 is FQNEAQ (reference sequence). V lost 1 base, J lost 12 bases, and 9 bases lay in between. CDR3 sequence (DNA): TGTGCCAGCAGCTTAGAAAGGGAGCAACTGTTTTTT. Protein: CASSLEREQLFF.

The chain employs TRBV4-3 and TRBJ2-7, with 8 nucleotides matching TRBD2. Germline CDR1 is LGHNA and CDR2 is YSLEER. The V gene end was trimmed by 0 bases and the J gene end by 2 bases; junction bases not matched to a gene: 9. The CDR3 is 17 amino acids. The CDR3 reads CASSQDWDPAGAYEQYF. The CDR3 DNA follows: TGCGCCAGCAGCCAAGATTGGGATCCAGCGGGGGCCTACGAGCAGTACTTC.